The 18 T cell receptor beta chains presented below share a single source sample, sequenced in a study of lymphopenia after photon versus proton radiotherapy (dated by TCRdb to 2018 to 2020). Libraries were built with the immunoSEQ multiplex PCR assay. TCRdb holds this immuneACCESS table with in-frame rearrangements only. Some clones are missing; in checked studies, unresolved V genes explain under half, and the rest has no known cause. This sample has 50,000 to 60,000 clones in its table, and approximately 92% of those were observed once. The ten largest clones add up to roughly 18% of the sample. The sequences come from peripheral blood, collected from a patient treated with photon-based radiotherapy. The receptors were sampled from a woman in her forties with cholangiocarcinoma.

The chain is built from TRBV27 and TRBJ1-2, with unresolved D. With 2 bases removed from V and 4 bases from J, the gap between germline ends came to 11 bases. CDR3 length: 14 residues. CDR1 is MNHEY and CDR2 is SMNVEV in the germline V gene (reference sequence). The CDR3 sequence: CASSLKAGSYGYTF. CDR3 in DNA: TGTGCCAGCAGTTTAAAGGCCGGTAGCTATGGCTACACCTTC.

The chain is built from TRBV7-2 and TRBJ1-5, with D possibly matching TRBD1 (6 bases). This CDR3 is built from 15 residues. Trimming removed 2 bases at V and 5 bases at J, with 13 bases between. CDR1 and CDR2 (germline): SGHTA, FQGNSA. CDR3 bases: TGTGCCAGCAGCTTACGGGGGCCAAAAGATCAGCCCCAGCATTTT. Translation gives CASSLRGPKDQPQHF.

This clone has just one count. This chain uses TRBV7-2 with TRBJ2-1; 10 positions agree with TRBD2. Losses at the gene ends were 0 bases for V and 9 bases for J; bases not matched to a gene: 8. Germline lookup yields CDR1 SGHTA and CDR2 FQGNSA. The length of the CDR3 is 16 residues. The CDR3 spells CASSLARGTSEGEQFF. The CDR3 DNA is TGTGCCAGCAGCTTAGCCCGCGGGACTAGCGAGGGTGAGCAGTTCTTC.

This clone was seen a single time. V gene TRBV27 combines with J gene TRBJ2-1; the match to TRBD2 covers 14 bases. This CDR3 comprises 17 residues. CDR1 MNHEY and CDR2 SMNVEV come from the germline V gene (reference sequence). The junction had 13 bases not matched to a gene; V was cut back by 5 bases and J by 10 bases. CDR3 region: CASSSTTGTSGSLEQFF. CDR3 nucleotide sequence: TGTGCCAGCAGTAGTACGACCGGGACTAGCGGGAGTTTAGAGCAGTTCTTC.

This clone was observed once. The chain is built from TRBV25-1 and TRBJ1-2; TRBD1 is a possible D gene (5 bases). The CDR3 length is 13 residues. Germline CDR1 MGHDK, CDR2 SYGVNS. Trimming shortened V by 2 bases and J by 8 bases, and 12 bases separated the two germline ends. CDR3 region: CASSEPGEGGYTF. DNA of the CDR3: TGTGCCAGCAGTGAACCGGGGGAGGGAGGCTACACCTTC.

The rearrangement links TRBV15 to TRBJ2-7; D unresolved. Germline V gene sequence: CDR1 LNHNV, CDR2 YYDKDF (reference sequence). The V end was cut by 3 bases, the J end by 0 bases, with 9 bases between. The CDR3 extends over 14 amino acids. The CDR3 region is CATSSPASSYEQYF. CDR3 DNA: TGTGCCACCAGCAGTCCCGCATCCTCCTACGAGCAGTACTTC.

The rearrangement joins TRBV7-2 to TRBJ2-1; 8 bases are shared with TRBD2. With 3 bases clipped from V and 2 bases from J, the junction kept 0 bases outside the gene matches. The CDR3 is 14 amino acids. Germline-derived CDR1 and CDR2 are SGHTA and FQGNSA. The CDR3 is CASSLTSAYNEQFF. CDR3 in DNA: TGTGCCAGCAGCTTGACTAGCGCCTACAATGAGCAGTTCTTC. Full variable domain (remainder filled in from reference TRBV7-2 and TRBJ2-1): GAGVSQSPSNKVTEKGKDVELRCDPISGHTALYWYRQSLGQGLEFLIYFQGNSAPDKSGLPSDRFSAERTGGSVSTLTIQRTQQEDSAVYLCASSLTSAYNEQFFGPGTRLTVL.

In its sample, this clone was seen once. The chain employs TRBV7-3 and TRBJ1-1, with a weak D call TRBD1 (6 bases). The CDR3 consists of 14 residues. Germline CDR1 is SGHTA and CDR2 is FQGTGA. Trimming took off 4 bases at V and 11 bases at J, with 20 bases between the two ends. CDR3 sequence: CASSSTGQGRRAFF. The DNA of the CDR3 is TGTGCCAGCAGCTCCACAGGGCAGGGAAGGAGGGCTTTCTTT.

As DNA, the CDR3 is TGCGCCAGCAGTGGTGGGGGAACGGGTCCCGGGGAGCTGTTTTTT. This sequence encodes CASSGGGTGPGELFF. The chain uses TRBV5-1 and TRBJ2-2; perhaps D is TRBD1 or TRBD2 (5 bases each). This CDR3 has 15 residues. Germline V gene sequence: CDR1 SGHRS, CDR2 YFSETQ. V dropped 5 bases and J dropped 6 bases, with 17 bases sitting between them.

This chain uses TRBV28 with TRBJ1-5; 7 positions agree with TRBD1. This CDR3 has 17 residues. V shed 7 bases and J 3 bases; nucleotides not matched to a gene: 15. Germline assignment: CDR1 MDHEN and CDR2 SYDVKM. The DNA for the CDR3 is TGTGCCAGCACCCGTCTGGGCAGGGGGGCCTCCAATCAGCCCCAGCATTTT. Its protein is CASTRLGRGASNQPQHF.

This chain connects TRBV5-6 to TRBJ1-5, with 11 bases fitting TRBD1. After removal of 3 bases from V and 2 bases from J, the junction contained 10 bases not matched to a gene. Germline CDR1 SGHDT, CDR2 YYEEEE. This CDR3 spans 18 amino acids. CDR3: CASSSRRTGGRGNQPQHF. The CDR3 DNA is TGTGCCAGCAGCTCGAGGCGGACAGGGGGCAGGGGCAATCAGCCCCAGCATTTT.

The rearrangement joins TRBV27 to TRBJ2-1, with D unclear. The germline V gene encodes CDR1 MNHEY and CDR2 SMNVEV (reference sequence). The CDR3 length is 15 residues. V was pared by 4 bases and J by 0 bases, with 10 bases between. The CDR3 reads CASSSSGSSYNEQFF. CDR3 bases: TGTGCCAGCAGTTCGAGTGGTAGCTCCTACAATGAGCAGTTCTTC.

This sequence joins TRBV4-2 and TRBJ2-1; 7 nucleotides align to TRBD2. CDR3 length: 18 amino acids. CDR1 is LGHNA, CDR2 YNFKEQ, per germline. V lost 2 bases and J lost 2; bases outside the gene matches: 12. CDR3 sequence (DNA): TGTGCCAGCAGCCAATTCACAAGCGGGGCCGTTGCCTACAATGAGCAGTTCTTC. Its protein is CASSQFTSGAVAYNEQFF.

The V gene is TRBV19, the J gene TRBJ1-5; no reliable D call. The ends were cut back, 1 base at V and 2 bases at J, with 9 bases in the middle. In germline, CDR1 is LNHDA, CDR2 SQIVND (reference sequence). CDR3 size: 15 residues. This chain's CDR3 is CASSIVSGGNQPQHF. As DNA, the CDR3 is TGTGCCAGTAGTATAGTCTCCGGGGGCAATCAGCCCCAGCATTTT. Full variable domain (rest looked up from reference TRBV19 and TRBJ1-5): DGGITQSPKYLFRKEGQNVTLSCEQNLNHDAMYWYRQDPGQGLRLIYYSQIVNDFQKGDIAEGYSVSREKKESFPLTVTSAQKNPTAFYLCASSIVSGGNQPQHFGDGTRLSIL.

The V and J genes are TRBV20-1 and TRBJ2-7; tentative D call: TRBD1 (6 bases). Germline lookup yields CDR1 DFQATT and CDR2 SNEGSKA (reference sequence). The V gene lost 4 bases and the J gene lost 5 bases, with 9 bases spanning the gap. This CDR3 is 11 amino acids long. The CDR3 loop is CSANRVNEQYF. The CDR3 nucleotides are TGCAGTGCTAACAGGGTCAACGAGCAGTACTTC.

The chain recombines TRBV14 with TRBJ2-5; the match to TRBD1 covers 9 bases. Germline lookup yields CDR1 SGHDN and CDR2 FVKESK. J was trimmed by 2 bases and V by 3 bases; bases with no gene match: 7. This CDR3 comprises 16 residues. CDR3 bases: TGTGCCAGCAGCCATACCGGGACAGGGAATCAAGAGACCCAGTACTTC. It yields the protein CASSHTGTGNQETQYF.

The chain is built from TRBV28 and TRBJ1-5; no firm D call. Looked up from germline, CDR1 is MDHEN and CDR2 is SYDVKM. The CDR3 runs to 16 residues. Trimming removed 2 bases at V and 2 bases at J, with 13 bases between. This CDR3 reads CASSLPTVLGNQPQHF. CDR3 bases: TGTGCCAGCAGTTTACCCACAGTATTGGGCAATCAGCCCCAGCATTTT.

Judged by abundance, this clone is medium-sized. This sequence joins TRBV16 and TRBJ2-7; possible D gene TRBD2, 5 bases. The ends were cut back, 4 bases at V and 0 bases at J, with 13 bases in the middle. CDR3 size: 15 residues. Germline CDR1 reads KGHSY; CDR2 reads FQNENV. The CDR3, as DNA: TGTGCCAGCAGCCCTACGAGAGGGAGCTCCTACGAGCAGTACTTC. Translation: CASSPTRGSSYEQYF.